Reported below is one T cell receptor (beta chain). The CDR3 covers 15 residues. V dropped 1 base and J dropped 4 bases, with 13 bases sitting between them. The V gene's germline CDR1 is SGHVS and CDR2 FQNEAQ. Profiled with immunoSEQ multiplex PCR; TCRdb holds only in-frame clones, not every one. There are 95,000 to 120,000 clones in the sample; 85% occur only once, and 5% to 6.5% lies in the top ten. This sample is part of a study of blood T cell repertoires in COVID-19. The receptor comes from a woman in her sixties or seventies with COVID-19, enrolled during active disease. The chain links TRBV7-8 to TRBJ1-2; D perhaps matches TRBD1 (6 bases). The sample taken for sequencing was peripheral blood. This CDR3 reads CASSLEAGVPYGYTF. CDR3 sequence (DNA): TGTGCCAGCAGCTTAGAGGCAGGGGTCCCCTATGGCTACACCTTC. Complete variable domain (other parts from reference TRBV7-8 and TRBJ1-2): GAGVSQSPRYKVAKRGQDVALRCDPISGHVSLFWYQQALGQGPEFLTYFQNEAQLDKSGLPSDRFFAERPEGSVSTLKIQRTQQEDSAVYLCASSLEAGVPYGYTFGSGTRLTVV.